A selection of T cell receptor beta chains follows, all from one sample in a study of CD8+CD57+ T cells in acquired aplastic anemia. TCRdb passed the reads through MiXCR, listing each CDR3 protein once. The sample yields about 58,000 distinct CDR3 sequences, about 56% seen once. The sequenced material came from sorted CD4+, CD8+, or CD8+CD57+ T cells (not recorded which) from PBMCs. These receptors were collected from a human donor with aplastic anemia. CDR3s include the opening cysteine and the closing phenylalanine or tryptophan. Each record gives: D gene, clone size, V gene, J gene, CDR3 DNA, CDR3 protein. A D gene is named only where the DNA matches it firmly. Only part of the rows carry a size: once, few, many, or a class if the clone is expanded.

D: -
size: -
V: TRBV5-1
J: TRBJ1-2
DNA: TGCGCCAGCAGCTTGGAAGGCAGGGCCCATGGCTACACCTTC
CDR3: CASSLEGRAHGYTF

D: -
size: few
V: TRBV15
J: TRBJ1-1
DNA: TGTGCCACCAGCAGGGGGTTAGGCGGGAACACTGAAGCTTTCTTT
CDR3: CATSRGLGGNTEAFF

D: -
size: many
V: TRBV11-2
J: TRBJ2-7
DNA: TGTGCCAGCCTGCCGGGACTCGGAGGACACGAGCAGTACTTC
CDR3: CASLPGLGGHEQYF

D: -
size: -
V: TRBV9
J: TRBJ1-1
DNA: TGTGCCAGCAGCGTAGAGGGGACTGAAGCTTTCTTT
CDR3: CASSVEGTEAFF

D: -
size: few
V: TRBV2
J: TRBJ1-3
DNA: TGTGCCAGCAGTGACCTGGGAAACACCATATATTTT
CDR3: CASSDLGNTIYF

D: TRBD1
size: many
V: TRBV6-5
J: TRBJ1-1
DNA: TGTGCCAGCAGTTCCGGGACAGGGACTGAAGCTTTCTTT
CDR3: CASSSGTGTEAFF

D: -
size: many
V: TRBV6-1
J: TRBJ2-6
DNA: TGTGCCAGCAGTGAAACTCCCTCTGGGGCCAACGTCCTGACTTTC
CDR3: CASSETPSGANVLTF

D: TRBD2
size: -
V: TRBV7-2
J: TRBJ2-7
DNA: TGTGCCAGCAGCTTAGGACTAGCGGGAACCTACGAGCAGTACTTC
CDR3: CASSLGLAGTYEQYF

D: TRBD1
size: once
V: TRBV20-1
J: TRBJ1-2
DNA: TGCAGTGCCCTTTTGACAGGGCCTGGCTACACCTTC
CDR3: CSALLTGPGYTF

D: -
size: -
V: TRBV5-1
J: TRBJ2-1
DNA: TGCGCCAGCAGCCTGGATAGCGGAAATGAGCAGTTCTTC
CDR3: CASSLDSGNEQFF

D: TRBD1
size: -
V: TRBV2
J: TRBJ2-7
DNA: TGTGCCAGCAAGGGACAGGGTGTCGACGAGCAGTACTTC
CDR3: CASKGQGVDEQYF

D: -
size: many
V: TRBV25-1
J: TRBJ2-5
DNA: TGTGCCAGCACCACAGGGAGGGAGACCCAGTACTTC
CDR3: CASTTGRETQYF

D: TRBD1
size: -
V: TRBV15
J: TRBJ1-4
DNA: TGTGCCACCAGCAGGGGACAGGGACAAGAAAAACTGTTTTTT
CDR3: CATSRGQGQEKLFF

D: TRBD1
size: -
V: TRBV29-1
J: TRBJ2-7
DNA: TGCAGCGTACGGACAGGGTCCTACGAGCAGTACTTC
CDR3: CSVRTGSYEQYF

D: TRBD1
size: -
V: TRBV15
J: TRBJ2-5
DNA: TGTGCCACCAGAGGCACAGGGGGCGAAGAGACCCAGTACTTC
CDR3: CATRGTGGEETQYF

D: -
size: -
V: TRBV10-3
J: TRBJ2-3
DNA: TGTGCCAGCAGCCCCCGGGGAGGTGGTACGCAGTATTTT
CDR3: CASSPRGGGTQYF

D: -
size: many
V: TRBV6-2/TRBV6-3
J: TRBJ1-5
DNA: TGTGCCAGCAGTTACCCAGGGAATCAGCCCCAGCATTTT
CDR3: CASSYPGNQPQHF

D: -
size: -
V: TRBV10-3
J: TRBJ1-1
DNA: TGTGCCATCAGTGAGCTGTCTGAAGCTTTCTTC
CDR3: CAISELSEAFF

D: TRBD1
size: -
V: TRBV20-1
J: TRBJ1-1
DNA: TGCAGTGCTAGCCGGACAGGACGGTTCACTGAAGCTTTCTTT
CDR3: CSASRTGRFTEAFF

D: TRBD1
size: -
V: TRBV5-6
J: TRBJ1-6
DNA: TGTGCCAGCAGTCGGGACAGCGGAACTTCACCCCTCCACTTT
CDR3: CASSRDSGTSPLHF

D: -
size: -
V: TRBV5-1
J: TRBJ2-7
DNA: TGCGCCAGCAGCCGGGGGGGACAGGGTGAGGAGCAGTACTTC
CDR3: CASSRGGQGEEQYF

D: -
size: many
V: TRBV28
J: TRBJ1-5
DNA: TGTGCCAGCAGTTTGGTCAGTCATAGCAATCAGCCCCAGCATTTT
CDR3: CASSLVSHSNQPQHF

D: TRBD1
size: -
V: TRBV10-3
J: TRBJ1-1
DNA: TGTGCCATCAGTGAAGTAACAGGACAGGGGGCAGCTGAAGCTTTCTTT
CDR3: CAISEVTGQGAAEAFF

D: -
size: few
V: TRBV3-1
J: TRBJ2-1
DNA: TGTGCCAGCAGCCGAAACCCCGGGGCTGAGCAGTTCTTC
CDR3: CASSRNPGAEQFF

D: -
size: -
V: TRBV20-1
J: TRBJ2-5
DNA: TGCAGTGCTAGTCTTGGAGAGACCCAGTACTTC
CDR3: CSASLGETQYF

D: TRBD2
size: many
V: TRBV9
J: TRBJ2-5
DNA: TGTGCCAGCAGCTACGCCGGGACTAGCGGGGGGGAGACCCAGTACTTC
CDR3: CASSYAGTSGGETQYF

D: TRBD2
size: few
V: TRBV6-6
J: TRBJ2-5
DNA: TGTGCCAGCTCGGGGGGGGGAGAGACCCAGTACTTC
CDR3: CASSGGGETQYF

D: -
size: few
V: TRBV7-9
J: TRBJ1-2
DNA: TGTGCCAGCAGTACCACGTATGGCTACACCTTC
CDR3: CASSTTYGYTF

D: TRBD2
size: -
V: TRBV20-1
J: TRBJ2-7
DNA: TGCAGTGCTGAGGGGACTAGCGGGGGGGCCTACGAGCAGTACTTC
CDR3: CSAEGTSGGAYEQYF

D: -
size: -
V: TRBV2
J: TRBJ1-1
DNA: TGTGCCAGTCAACAGGCCATGAACACTGAAGCTTTCTTT
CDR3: CASQQAMNTEAFF

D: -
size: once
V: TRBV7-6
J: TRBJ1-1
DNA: TGTGCCAGCAGCTTAGAGGGACGAGCTTTCTTT
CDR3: CASSLEGRAFF

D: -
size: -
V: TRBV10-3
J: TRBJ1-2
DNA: TGTGCCATCATGTCAGGGGAAATCTATGGCTACACCTTC
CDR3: CAIMSGEIYGYTF

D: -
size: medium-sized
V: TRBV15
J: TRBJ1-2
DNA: TGTGCCACCAGCAGAGATAGGGACTTTAATGGCTACACCTTC
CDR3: CATSRDRDFNGYTF

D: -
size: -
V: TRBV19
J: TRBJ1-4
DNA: TGTGCCAGTAGTATTCTCACAGCAACTAATGAAAAACTGTTTTTT
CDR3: CASSILTATNEKLFF

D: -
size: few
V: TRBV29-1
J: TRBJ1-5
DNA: TGCAGCCCTCAAGTTGAGGGCAATCAGCCCCAGCATTTT
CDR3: CSPQVEGNQPQHF

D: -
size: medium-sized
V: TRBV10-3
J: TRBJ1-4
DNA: TGTGCCATCAATAACAGGGTGGGTGAAAAACTGTTTTTT
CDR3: CAINNRVGEKLFF

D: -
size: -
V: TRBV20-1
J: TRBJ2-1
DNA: TGCAGTGCTAGCGATCGGAATTCCAACAATGAGCAGCTCTTC
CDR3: CSASDRNSNNEQLF

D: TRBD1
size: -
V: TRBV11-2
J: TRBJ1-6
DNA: TGTGCCAGCAGCTTAACCGGGACAGGGGATAATTCACCCCTCCACTTT
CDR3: CASSLTGTGDNSPLHF

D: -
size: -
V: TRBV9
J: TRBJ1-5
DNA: TGTGCCAGCAGTGCAACGGGAGCGGGCCAGCCCCAGCATTTT
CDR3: CASSATGAGQPQHF

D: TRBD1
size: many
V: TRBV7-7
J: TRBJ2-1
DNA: TGTGCCAGCAGCCCCCCGGGACAGTTCAATGAGCAGTTCTTC
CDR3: CASSPPGQFNEQFF

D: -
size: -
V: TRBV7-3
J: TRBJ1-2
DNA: TGTGCCAGCAGCTTGGGTCCCACAGGACACGGCTATGGCTACACCTTC
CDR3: CASSLGPTGHGYGYTF

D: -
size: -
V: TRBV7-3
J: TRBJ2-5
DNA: TGTGCCAGCAGCTTAATGGAGGGGGAGACCCAGTACTTC
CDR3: CASSLMEGETQYF

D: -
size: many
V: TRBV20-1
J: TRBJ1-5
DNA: TGCAGTGCTAGAGATTTTGGGGGTATAAGCCAGCCCCAGCATTTT
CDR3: CSARDFGGISQPQHF

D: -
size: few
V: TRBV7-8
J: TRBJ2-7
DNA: TGTGCCAGCAGCCTCGGCCTGGGAGGACTTTACGAGCAGTACTTC
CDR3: CASSLGLGGLYEQYF